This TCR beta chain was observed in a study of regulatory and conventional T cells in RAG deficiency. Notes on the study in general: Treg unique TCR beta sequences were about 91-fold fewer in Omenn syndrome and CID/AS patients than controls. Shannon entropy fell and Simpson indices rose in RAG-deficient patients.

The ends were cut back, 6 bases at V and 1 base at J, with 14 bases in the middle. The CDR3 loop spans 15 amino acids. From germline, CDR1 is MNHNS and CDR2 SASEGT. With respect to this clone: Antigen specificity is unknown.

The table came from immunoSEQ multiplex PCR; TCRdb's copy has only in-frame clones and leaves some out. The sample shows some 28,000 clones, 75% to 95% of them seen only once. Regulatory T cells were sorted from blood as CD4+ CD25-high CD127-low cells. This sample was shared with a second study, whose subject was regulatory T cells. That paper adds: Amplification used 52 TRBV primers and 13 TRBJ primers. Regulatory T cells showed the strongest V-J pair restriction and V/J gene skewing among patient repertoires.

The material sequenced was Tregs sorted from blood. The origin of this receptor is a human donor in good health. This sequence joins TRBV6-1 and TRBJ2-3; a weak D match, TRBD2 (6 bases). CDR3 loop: CASSLSWGGTDTQYF. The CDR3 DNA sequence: TGTGCCAGCAGCCTCTCGTGGGGGGGCACAGATACGCAGTATTTT.